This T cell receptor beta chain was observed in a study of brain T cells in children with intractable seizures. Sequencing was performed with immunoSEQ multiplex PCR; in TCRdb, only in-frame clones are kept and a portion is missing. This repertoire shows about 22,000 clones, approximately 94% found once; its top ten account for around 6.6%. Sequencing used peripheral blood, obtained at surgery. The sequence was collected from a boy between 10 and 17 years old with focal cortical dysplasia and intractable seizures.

The CDR3, as DNA: TGTGCTAGTGGCCTAGACGACAGGGTCGGTAATTCACCCCTCCACTTT. Translated, it gives CASGLDDRVGNSPLHF. The chain combines TRBV12-5 with TRBJ1-6; 7 bases agree with TRBD1. V shed 6 bases, J shed 6 bases, and the junction held 11 bases outside the gene matches. This CDR3 has 16 residues. Germline-derived CDR1 and CDR2 are LGHNT and FRNRAP.